A selection of T cell receptor beta chains follows, all from one sample in a study of cytomegalovirus exposure and HLA in healthy donors. Profiling relied on immunoSEQ multiplex PCR, and the TCRdb table lists in-frame clones only, not all of them. The sample has around 150,000 clones; 60% to 80% are singletons. Sequences were obtained from PBMCs. These receptors originate from a male donor in good health and CMV-seronegative. The CDR3 runs from the conserved cysteine through the conserved F or W. The D gene is left open where the match is weak. Clone size is shown for a subset of rows, as once, few, many or a class of expanded clone.

V	J	D	size	DNA	CDR3
TRBV5-1	TRBJ2-1	TRBD1	.	TGCGCCAGCAGCTTGGGGGGGACAGGGGTAAATGAGCAGTTCTTC	CASSLGGTGVNEQFF
TRBV30	TRBJ1-1	TRBD1	.	TGTGCCTGGAGTGGGGACAGGGGGAACACTGAAGCTTTCTTT	CAWSGDRGNTEAFF
TRBV19	TRBJ1-2	TRBD1	.	TGTGCCAGTAGTCTATCGGGACAGGGTTTCTATGGCTACACCTTC	CASSLSGQGFYGYTF
TRBV2	TRBJ1-2	.	.	TGTGCCAGCAGTGACGAGGCTAACTATGGCTACACCTTC	CASSDEANYGYTF
TRBV28	TRBJ2-5	TRBD1	once	TGTGCCAGCAGTACGACAGGGGTCCAAGAGACCCAGTACTTC	CASSTTGVQETQYF
TRBV5-5	TRBJ2-5	TRBD2	.	TGTGCCAGCAGCTTGGGGGACAGCGGGGGGGAGACCCAGTACTTC	CASSLGDSGGETQYF
TRBV30	TRBJ2-4	.	.	TGTGCCTGGAGTCAGGGAATAGCCAAAAACATTCAGTACTTC	CAWSQGIAKNIQYF
TRBV7-9	TRBJ2-2	TRBD1	.	TGTGCCAGCAGCTTCCCGAGGGACAGAAACACCGGGGAGCTGTTTTTT	CASSFPRDRNTGELFF
TRBV7-8	TRBJ1-1	TRBD1	.	TGTGCCACCACGGGACAGATGAACACTGAAGCTTTCTTT	CATTGQMNTEAFF
TRBV4-1	TRBJ2-7	TRBD1	.	TGCGCCAGCAGCCTCGCACAGGGGGGACTCGTCTCCTACGAGCAGTACTTC	CASSLAQGGLVSYEQYF
TRBV6-6	TRBJ2-3	TRBD2	.	TGTGCCAGCAATATTAGCGGGAGACGGGGCACAGATACGCAGTATTTT	CASNISGRRGTDTQYF
TRBV18	TRBJ1-1	.	.	TGTGCCAGCTCACGGGGCGCCAATAAGAACACTGAAGCTTTCTTT	CASSRGANKNTEAFF
TRBV27	TRBJ2-2	.	.	TGTGCCAGCAGTCCTTTCTCTGACACCGGGGAGCTGTTTTTT	CASSPFSDTGELFF
TRBV4-3	TRBJ1-2	TRBD1	.	TGCGCCAGCAGCCAAGAATATGACAGGGGAAGTGGCTACACCTTC	CASSQEYDRGSGYTF
TRBV18	TRBJ1-5	.	.	TGTGCCAGCTCACCCCCGAGCGGGCGGCAACATTTT	CASSPPSGRQHF
TRBV9	TRBJ1-1	.	.	TGTGCCAGCAGCGTAGGATTGGGGGGGCATGCTTTCTTT	CASSVGLGGHAFF
TRBV7-2	TRBJ1-1	.	.	TGTGCCAGCAGCTTCGGTATGAACACTGAAGCTTTCTTT	CASSFGMNTEAFF
TRBV7-6	TRBJ2-1	.	.	TGTGCCAGCAGCTTAGATTACGGTAGCGGATACAATGAGCAGTTCTTC	CASSLDYGSGYNEQFF
TRBV5-6	TRBJ2-7	TRBD1	.	TGTGCCAGCAGCTCGGGGACAGGTCCCTCCTACGAGCAGTACTTC	CASSSGTGPSYEQYF
TRBV20-1	TRBJ2-7	.	.	TGCAGTGCTAGAAGGGGAAACGAGCAGTACTTC	CSARRGNEQYF
TRBV7-2	TRBJ2-6	.	.	TGTGCCAGCAGCGAATCACGGACAGTATCTGGGGCCAACGTCCTGACTTTC	CASSESRTVSGANVLTF
TRBV7-7	TRBJ2-5	.	.	TGTGCCAGCAGCCGGGGACACCAAGCCCAAGAGACCCAGTACTTC	CASSRGHQAQETQYF
TRBV7-2	TRBJ1-1	.	.	TGTGCCAGCAGCTTTCACAACCCTGTTGAAGCTTTCTTT	CASSFHNPVEAFF
TRBV11-2	TRBJ2-7	.	.	TGTGCCAGCAGCGGCGCGGGGCTGGGCTCCTACGAGCAGTACTTC	CASSGAGLGSYEQYF
TRBV19	TRBJ1-1	.	.	TGTGCCAGTAGTCCCCGCTTCGGAGCTTTCTTT	CASSPRFGAFF
TRBV4-1	TRBJ2-1	.	.	TGCGCCAGCAGCCAAGGGGACAACTACAATGAGCAGTTCTTC	CASSQGDNYNEQFF
TRBV19	TRBJ2-1	TRBD1	.	TGTGCCAGTAGTACCCGGGACAGGGGTTACAATGAGCAGTTCTTC	CASSTRDRGYNEQFF
TRBV2	TRBJ2-1	.	few	TGTGCCAGCAGTGACGCGGGTACCTACAATGAGCAGTTCTTC	CASSDAGTYNEQFF
TRBV5-4	TRBJ2-3	.	once	TGTGCCAGCAGCTTGGGTCGCGCTACGCAGTATTTT	CASSLGRATQYF
TRBV4-3	TRBJ1-2	.	.	TGCGCCAGCAGCCAAGATCGACAGGTTTTAAACTATGGCTACACCTTC	CASSQDRQVLNYGYTF
TRBV6-1	TRBJ2-5	TRBD2	once	TGTGCCAGCAGTGCACTAGCGGTGGCGAGGGCCCAAGAGACCCAGTACTTC	CASSALAVARAQETQYF
TRBV7-9	TRBJ2-2	.	few	TGTGCCAGCAGCTTAACTGCTAACACCGGGGAGCTGTTTTTT	CASSLTANTGELFF
TRBV6-4	TRBJ1-6	.	few	TGTGCCAGCAGCGATCTAAGTTCACCCCTCCACTTT	CASSDLSSPLHF
TRBV7-3	TRBJ2-5	TRBD2	.	TGTGCCAGCAGCGCCTCTAGCGGGGGGGCCCGTGAGACCCAGTACTTC	CASSASSGGARETQYF
TRBV30	TRBJ1-5	.	.	TGTGCCTTAAGTCAGGGCGGCGATCAGCCCCAGCATTTT	CALSQGGDQPQHF
TRBV6-5	TRBJ2-7	.	.	TGTGCCAGCAGTTACACTATACCCGACAGGTCCTACGAGCAGTACTTC	CASSYTIPDRSYEQYF
TRBV27	TRBJ1-2	.	.	TGTGCCAGCAGTTTATTCCCCACTGGGAGGGGTGCGTATGGCTACACCTTC	CASSLFPTGRGAYGYTF
TRBV27	TRBJ2-7	TRBD1	.	TGTGCCAGCAGTTTAGGGGACAGGGGGCCAGGGCCCTACGAGCAGTACTTC	CASSLGDRGPGPYEQYF
TRBV14	TRBJ2-7	.	.	TGTGCCAGCTCCCGGGACTGGCACTACGAGCAGTACTTC	CASSRDWHYEQYF
TRBV9	TRBJ2-7	TRBD2	.	TGTGCCAGCAGCGTAGTGGCTAGCGGGAGCGGCGAGCAGTACTTC	CASSVVASGSGEQYF
TRBV29-1	TRBJ1-1	TRBD1	.	TGCAGCGCCGAAATCCATACAGGGGTGAACACTGAAGCTTTCTTT	CSAEIHTGVNTEAFF
TRBV2	TRBJ1-5	TRBD1	.	TGTGCCAGCATGACAGGGGGCGGCAATCAGCCCCAGCATTTT	CASMTGGGNQPQHF
TRBV5-4	TRBJ2-7	TRBD2	.	TGTGCCAGCAGCCCTACTAGCGGAAGCTCCTACGAGCAGTACTTC	CASSPTSGSSYEQYF
TRBV5-6	TRBJ2-2	.	.	TGTGCCAGCAGCTGGGTGGGGGCCCTCAGTACCGGGGAGCTGTTTTTT	CASSWVGALSTGELFF
TRBV7-8	TRBJ1-5	.	.	TGTGCCAGCAGCTTGCGGCCGATGAACAATCAGCCCCAGCATTTT	CASSLRPMNNQPQHF
TRBV29-1	TRBJ2-3	TRBD2	.	TGCAGCGGGGACGCGGGAGATAGCACAGATACGCAGTATTTT	CSGDAGDSTDTQYF
TRBV5-1	TRBJ2-3	TRBD1	.	TGCGCCAGCAGCACCCGGACAGGGGGCAACACAGATACGCAGTATTTT	CASSTRTGGNTDTQYF
TRBV7-9	TRBJ1-6	TRBD1	.	TGTGCCAGCAGTTATACACCGGACAGGGGGAATTCACCCCTCCACTTT	CASSYTPDRGNSPLHF
TRBV29-1	TRBJ2-1	TRBD1	.	TGCAGCGTTGAGGGGACAGGGTTCAATGAGCAGTTCTTC	CSVEGTGFNEQFF
TRBV10-3	TRBJ2-7	.	.	TGTGCCATCAGTGAGTCTGTGACAGTCAGAGAGCAGTACTTC	CAISESVTVREQYF
TRBV11-3	TRBJ2-1	.	.	TGTGCCAGCAGCTTAGTAGCGAGCCCTTACAATGAGCAGTTCTTC	CASSLVASPYNEQFF
TRBV7-2	TRBJ2-1	.	few	TGTGCCAGCAGCTTAGGGGGAGATTTGATTGTGCAGTTCTTC	CASSLGGDLIVQFF